Each of the 13 T cell receptor beta chains below was sequenced from the same sample in a study of OX40 agonist ivuxolimab in advanced cancers. Profiling relied on immunoSEQ multiplex PCR, and the TCRdb table lists in-frame clones only, not all of them. The data show 65,000 to 85,000 clones, with approximately 85% seen just once and 2.4% held by the top ten. The input for sequencing was CD4+ or CD8+ T cells sorted from blood, taken in a trial of the OX40 agonist ivuxolimab. All receptors derive from an adult with an advanced solid tumor such as melanoma, head and neck, liver or kidney cancer.

The chain joins TRBV7-2 to TRBJ1-5; D is ambiguous. Germline V gives CDR1 SGHTA, CDR2 FQGNSA. V was trimmed by 5 bases and J by 4 bases, leaving 6 bases between them. The CDR3 extends over 12 amino acids. The CDR3 reads CASSPLNQPQHF. The CDR3 coding sequence is TGTGCCAGCAGCCCATTAAATCAGCCCCAGCATTTT.

V and J are TRBV18 and TRBJ2-2, with TRBD1 identical over 7 bases. This CDR3 contains 16 residues. Trimming cost V 3 bases and J 0 bases; bases outside gene matches: 4. CDR1 is KGHSH and CDR2 is LQKENI in the germline V gene. CDR3 sequence: CASSPGTDANTGELFF. The CDR3, as DNA: TGTGCCAGCTCACCGGGGACAGACGCGAACACCGGGGAGCTGTTTTTT.

This rearrangement joins TRBV6-1 to TRBJ1-6, with D possibly being TRBD1 (5 bases). The CDR3 is 15 residues long. Germline V gene lookup returns CDR1 MNHNS and CDR2 SASEGT. V was shortened by 3 bases and J by 6 bases, with 12 bases between the two germline ends. The chain's CDR3 is CASSDFGGGNSPLHF. The CDR3 DNA reads TGTGCCAGCAGTGATTTTGGGGGTGGTAATTCACCCCTCCACTTT.

The chain couples TRBV2 to TRBJ1-2; 8 bases are shared with TRBD1. The CDR3 is 13 amino acids. Germline loops: CDR1 SNHLY, CDR2 FYNNEI. Trimming took 8 bases from V and 6 from J; bases not matched to a gene: 8. In DNA, the CDR3 is TGTGCCAGCGGACCTGGACAGGGCGATGGCTACACCTTC. It yields the protein CASGPGQGDGYTF.

The V gene is TRBV5-1, the J gene TRBJ1-1; 7 positions agree with TRBD1. The CDR3 spans 15 residues. The germline gives CDR1 SGHRS, CDR2 YFSETQ. With V trimmed by 1 base and J by 0 bases, 3 bases remained unmatched. This chain's CDR3 is CASSLSGTVNTEAFF. DNA of the CDR3: TGCGCCAGCAGCTTGTCCGGGACAGTGAACACTGAAGCTTTCTTT.

The chain employs TRBV7-6 and TRBJ2-5; weak D call: TRBD2 (5 bases). Deletions cut 5 bases from V and 4 bases from J, with 17 bases between. The CDR3 is made up of 15 amino acids. The V gene's germline CDR1 is SGHVS and CDR2 FNYEAQ. CDR3 bases: TGTGCCAGCAGCCCTGGACTCATCAGTGGAGAGACCCAGTACTTC. Translation gives CASSPGLISGETQYF.

There are a few counts of this clone. The chain employs TRBV5-6 and TRBJ1-2; 11 nucleotides match TRBD1. Trimming took 4 bases from V and 3 from J; bases not matched to a gene: 5. This CDR3 is built from 15 residues. Germline loops: CDR1 SGHDT, CDR2 YYEEEE. The CDR3 nucleotides read TGTGCCAGCAGCCCGGACAGGGGGCAGGACTATGGCTACACCTTC. Its translation is CASSPDRGQDYGYTF.

This chain joins TRBV19 and TRBJ2-7; 10 bases line up with TRBD2. Germline V gives CDR1 LNHDA, CDR2 SQIVND (reference sequence). The CDR3 loop spans 15 amino acids. Unmatched junction bases numbered 7, after V lost 5 bases and J lost 3 bases. The CDR3 loop reads CASSGASGGVYEQYF. The DNA for the CDR3 is TGTGCCAGTAGTGGCGCTAGCGGGGGAGTCTACGAGCAGTACTTC.

The J gene is TRBJ1-2, the V gene TRBV13; 9 bases are shared with TRBD1. Germline V gene lookup returns CDR1 PRHDT and CDR2 FYEKMQ (reference sequence). V lost 4 bases and J lost 3; bases outside the gene matches: 6. The CDR3 consists of 15 residues. The CDR3 loop reads CASSWTRDRDYGYTF. In nucleotides, the CDR3 is TGTGCCAGCAGCTGGACCCGGGACAGGGACTATGGCTACACCTTC.

V is TRBV5-3 and J is TRBJ1-5, with a possible D match to TRBD1 (5 bases). TRBV5-3 is sorted into the ORF group, with uncertain function. The CDR3 extends over 15 amino acids. Trimming left V 2 bases short and J 0 bases short, with 9 bases between. CDR3 DNA: TGTGCCAGAAGCTTCGGGGGGAATAGCAATCAGCCCCAGCATTTT. Its translation is CARSFGGNSNQPQHF.

V and J are TRBV10-2 and TRBJ1-5, with 7 bases aligning to TRBD1. Germline V gene sequence: CDR1 WSHSY, CDR2 SAAADI. V was clipped by 3 bases and J by 3 bases; unmatched bases: 5. This CDR3 spans 15 amino acids. The CDR3 protein is CASSEGGRSNQPQHF. CDR3 coding DNA: TGCGCCAGCAGTGAAGGGGGCAGATCCAATCAGCCCCAGCATTTT.

The rearrangement joins TRBV19 to TRBJ1-2; possibly TRBD1 for D (5 bases). Per germline, CDR1 LNHDA and CDR2 SQIVND (reference sequence). The ends were cut back, 5 bases at V and 3 bases at J, with 13 bases in the middle. The CDR3 runs to 14 residues. The CDR3 DNA is TGTGCCAGTAGTGTACATGACAGCGACTATGGCTACACCTTC. Translated: CASSVHDSDYGYTF. Full variable domain (rest looked up from reference TRBV19 and TRBJ1-2): DGGITQSPKYLFRKEGQNVTLSCEQNLNHDAMYWYRQDPGQGLRLIYYSQIVNDFQKGDIAEGYSVSREKKESFPLTVTSAQKNPTAFYLCASSVHDSDYGYTFGSGTRLTVV.

The gene calls are TRBV5-4 and TRBJ2-7; 14 bases map to TRBD2. Trimming at V came to 2 bases and at J to 6 bases, leaving 4 bases not matched to a gene. Germline lookup yields CDR1 SGHNT and CDR2 YYREEE (reference sequence). This CDR3 comprises 15 residues. The CDR3 bases are TGTGCCAGCAGCTTTGGGGGACTAGCGGGGGTCGAGCAGTACTTC. Amino acid sequence: CASSFGGLAGVEQYF.